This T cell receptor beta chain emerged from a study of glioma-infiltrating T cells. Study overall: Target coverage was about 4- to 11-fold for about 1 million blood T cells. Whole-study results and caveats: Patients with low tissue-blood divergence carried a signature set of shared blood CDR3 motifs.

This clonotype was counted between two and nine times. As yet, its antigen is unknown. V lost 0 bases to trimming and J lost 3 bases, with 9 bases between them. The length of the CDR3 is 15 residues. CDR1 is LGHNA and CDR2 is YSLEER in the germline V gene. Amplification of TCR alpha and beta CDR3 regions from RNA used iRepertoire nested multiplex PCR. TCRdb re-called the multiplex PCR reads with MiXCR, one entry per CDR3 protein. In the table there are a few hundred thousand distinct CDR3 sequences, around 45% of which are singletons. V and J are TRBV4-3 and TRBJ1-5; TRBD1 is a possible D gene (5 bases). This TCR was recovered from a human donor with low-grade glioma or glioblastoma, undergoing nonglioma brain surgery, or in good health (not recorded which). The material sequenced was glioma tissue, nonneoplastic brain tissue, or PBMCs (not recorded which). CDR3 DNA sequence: TGCGCCAGCAGCCAAGATTCGACAGTCAATCAGCCCCAGCATTTT. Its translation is CASSQDSTVNQPQHF.